Listed here are 32 T cell receptor beta chains from one sample, sequenced in a study of chemoradiotherapy in HPV16-positive cancers. Profiling relied on immunoSEQ multiplex PCR, and the TCRdb table lists in-frame clones only, not all of them. The top ten clones hold roughly 4.5% of a sample with tens of thousands of clones, more than 85% of them seen once. The source was blood, collected from a patient who underwent chemoradiotherapy. Receptor source: a human donor with HPV-associated anogenital cancer.

This rearrangement joins TRBV6-5 to TRBJ1-5; a possible D gene is TRBD1 (5 bases). Per germline, CDR1 MNHEY and CDR2 SVGAGI. The CDR3 length is 15 residues. V lost 6 bases, J lost 0 bases, and 12 bases lay in between. This chain's CDR3 is CASRRQPYSNQPQHF. DNA of the CDR3: TGTGCCAGCAGAAGACAGCCTTATAGCAATCAGCCCCAGCATTTT.

The chain uses TRBV4-3 and TRBJ2-3, with no clear D. V was shortened by 0 bases and J by 6 bases, with 7 bases between the two germline ends. CDR1 LGHNA and CDR2 YSLEER come from the germline V gene. There are 13 residues in the CDR3. The CDR3 DNA is TGCGCCAGCAGCCAAGATGGTGGGGATACGCAGTATTTT. It is translated as CASSQDGGDTQYF.

This chain joins TRBV7-2 and TRBJ1-2; D is uncertain. V was cut by 0 bases and J by 8 bases, with 7 bases left in between. Germline values: CDR1 SGHTA, CDR2 FQGNSA. The CDR3 consists of 12 residues. The CDR3 sequence is CASSLATAGYTF. The CDR3 region has the DNA TGTGCCAGCAGCTTAGCGACGGCGGGCTACACCTTC.

The rearrangement joins TRBV30 to TRBJ2-7; D possibly corresponds to TRBD2 (6 bases). Germline-derived CDR1 and CDR2 are GTSNPN and SVGIG (reference sequence). The V end was cut by 5 bases, the J end by 1 base, with 9 bases between. The CDR3 spans 12 residues. CDR3 sequence (DNA): TGTGCCTGGCGGGGGAGTTCCTACGAGCAGTACTTC. This gives the protein CAWRGSSYEQYF.

The genes are TRBV7-8 and TRBJ1-2; 8 nucleotides agree with TRBD1. Trimming removed 5 bases from V and 8 bases from J; junction bases left unmatched: 10. The germline V gene has CDR1 SGHVS and CDR2 FQNEAQ. The CDR3 covers 14 residues. In nucleotides, the CDR3 is TGTGCCAGCAGCCCGATGACAGGGGTAGAGGGCTACACCTTC. Translated, it gives CASSPMTGVEGYTF.

The chain recombines TRBV11-3 with TRBJ2-5, with D possibly matching TRBD1 (5 bases). Germline values: CDR1 SGHNT, CDR2 YENEEA. With 4 bases removed from V and 4 bases from J, the gap between germline ends came to 16 bases. This CDR3 comprises 15 residues. The CDR3 reads CASSSGLRRGETQYF. DNA for the CDR3: TGTGCCAGCAGCTCAGGGCTGAGAAGGGGAGAGACCCAGTACTTC.

This chain uses TRBV5-1 with TRBJ2-7; D not resolved. The CDR3 has 12 residues. Germline lookup yields CDR1 SGHRS and CDR2 YFSETQ. The V and J ends lost 1 base and 4 bases respectively, with 6 bases between them. CDR3 sequence (DNA): TGCGCCAGCAGCTTGAAACCGTACGAGCAGTACTTC. It yields the protein CASSLKPYEQYF.

This chain uses TRBV25-1 with TRBJ2-4; perhaps D is TRBD1 or TRBD2 (5 bases each). Trimming removed 3 bases from V and 0 bases from J, with 12 bases in between. This CDR3 is built from 16 residues. Germline V gene sequence: CDR1 MGHDK, CDR2 SYGVNS. CDR3 loop: CASSDPAGTAKNIQYF. The CDR3, as DNA: TGTGCCAGCAGTGATCCCGCCGGGACAGCCAAAAACATTCAGTACTTC.

The chain carries TRBV7-2 and TRBJ2-5; D gene uncertain. Between the trimmed V and J ends, which lost 7 bases and 2 bases, there was a span of 11 bases. Germline-derived CDR1 and CDR2 are SGHTA and FQGNSA. The CDR3 has 13 residues. The CDR3 nucleotides read TGTGCCAGCAACAAGGGAAGTCAAGAGACCCAGTACTTC. Amino acid sequence: CASNKGSQETQYF. Drawing the rest from reference TRBV7-2 and TRBJ2-5, the complete variable domain is GAGVSQSPSNKVTEKGKDVELRCDPISGHTALYWYRQSLGQGLEFLIYFQGNSAPDKSGLPSDRFSAERTGGSVSTLTIQRTQQEDSAVYLCASNKGSQETQYFGPGTRLLVL.

The chain combines TRBV11-2 with TRBJ1-1; 10 positions match TRBD1. The CDR3 is made up of 16 amino acids. V lost 5 bases and J lost 0; bases outside the gene matches: 6. Germline values: CDR1 SGHAT, CDR2 FQNNGV. In nucleotides, the CDR3 is TGTGCCAGCAGCCCCGGGACAGGGGTTCTGAACACTGAAGCTTTCTTT. It translates to CASSPGTGVLNTEAFF.

The rearrangement uses TRBV9 and TRBJ2-1; 8 bases align to TRBD2. The CDR3 consists of 15 residues. Germline V lookup: CDR1 SGDLS, CDR2 YYNGEE. V was pared by 3 bases and J by 4 bases, with 6 bases of the junction left unmatched. CDR3 in DNA: TGTGCCAGCAGCGAAGCGGGAGATGGGTACAATGAGCAGTTCTTC. This sequence encodes CASSEAGDGYNEQFF.

This clone showed up just once. This chain joins TRBV30 and TRBJ1-6; a weak D match, TRBD1 (5 bases). This CDR3 has 12 amino acids. Trimming shortened V by 4 bases and J by 8 bases, and 9 bases separated the two germline ends. The germline V gene has CDR1 GTSNPN and CDR2 SVGIG (reference sequence). This chain's CDR3 is CAWTPRDSPLHF. The CDR3 region has the DNA TGTGCCTGGACCCCCAGGGATTCACCCCTCCACTTT.

This clone was detected only a few times. The chain recombines TRBV15 with TRBJ1-4; perhaps TRBD1 as D (5 bases). The germline V gene has CDR1 LNHNV and CDR2 YYDKDF (reference sequence). The CDR3 is made up of 15 amino acids. V lost 5 bases and J 3 bases, leaving 13 bases between the germline ends. DNA of the CDR3: TGTGCCACCAGCTCTTCGGCGGGGGCTAATGAAAAACTGTTTTTT. Its protein product is CATSSSAGANEKLFF.

The J gene is TRBJ1-2, the V gene TRBV19; 7 nucleotides line up with TRBD1. The CDR3 is 13 residues long. Germline V CDR1 and CDR2: LNHDA, SQIVND (reference sequence). After removal of 9 bases from V and 5 bases from J, the junction contained 9 bases not matched to a gene. The CDR3 sequence is CASNPGQKYGYTF. Written as DNA, the CDR3 is TGTGCCAGCAACCCGGGACAGAAGTATGGCTACACCTTC.

This rearrangement joins TRBV18 to TRBJ2-7, with TRBD1 as a possible D gene (6 bases). CDR1 and CDR2 (germline): KGHSH, LQKENI. The V and J ends lost 6 bases and 3 bases respectively, with 15 bases between them. This CDR3 is built from 14 residues. The CDR3 DNA is TGTGCCAGCTCTCCGGGCCACAGGGTCTACGAGCAGTACTTC. Residues: CASSPGHRVYEQYF.

The chain recombines TRBV28 with TRBJ1-4; perhaps TRBD1 as D (5 bases). Germline V lookup: CDR1 MDHEN, CDR2 SYDVKM. The V end was cut by 5 bases, the J end by 17 bases, with 24 bases between. CDR3 length equals 14 residues. The CDR3 nucleotides are TGTGCCAGCAGTACGGGACCTTCCGGCAAGTCCCCCTTTTTT. Protein product: CASSTGPSGKSPFF.

The chain recombines TRBV5-1 with TRBJ2-7; 11 bases are a match to TRBD1. V was pared by 4 bases and J by 2 bases, with 5 bases of the junction left unmatched. CDR3 length equals 15 residues. Germline CDR1 and CDR2: SGHRS and YFSETQ. The CDR3 sequence is CASSPGTGGTYEQYF. CDR3 sequence (DNA): TGCGCCAGCAGCCCGGGGACAGGGGGGACCTACGAGCAGTACTTC.

The chain uses TRBV7-9 and TRBJ1-1, with TRBD1 as a possible D gene (6 bases). Looked up from germline, CDR1 is SEHNR and CDR2 is FQNEAQ (reference sequence). This CDR3 has 14 residues. Trimming left V 2 bases short and J 3 bases short, with 10 bases between. The CDR3 bases are TGTGCCAGCAGCTTAACAGGGAGAGACACTGAAGCTTTCTTT. This translates into CASSLTGRDTEAFF. The full variable domain, in which reference TRBV7-9 and TRBJ1-1 provide the parts outside the CDR3, is DTGVSQNPRHKITKRGQNVTFRCDPISEHNRLYWYRQTLGQGPEFLTYFQNEAQLEKSRLLSDRFSAERPKGSFSTLEIQRTEQGDSAMYLCASSLTGRDTEAFFGQGTRLTVV.

The sample holds a few counts of this clone. The gene calls are TRBV10-2 and TRBJ2-3, with unresolved D. Trimming took 3 bases from V and 1 from J, leaving 11 bases between them. The CDR3 contains 15 residues. Germline values: CDR1 WSHSY, CDR2 SAAADI. CDR3 sequence (DNA): TGCGCCAGCAGTGACAGACTGGCTGGCACAGATACGCAGTATTTT. Its translation is CASSDRLAGTDTQYF.

The chain uses TRBV19 and TRBJ2-1; TRBD1 or TRBD2 may be the D gene (5 bases each). The germline V and J ends were trimmed by 4 bases and 2 bases, with 15 bases remaining between them. CDR3 length: 16 amino acids. Germline V lookup: CDR1 LNHDA, CDR2 SQIVND (reference sequence). CDR3 protein: CASSTPSRGPYNEQFF. The CDR3 DNA reads TGTGCCAGTAGTACCCCCTCCCGGGGCCCCTACAATGAGCAGTTCTTC.

The chain has TRBV27 and TRBJ2-7; D not certain. Germline loops: CDR1 MNHEY, CDR2 SMNVEV (reference sequence). V was clipped by 6 bases and J by 1 base, with 13 bases between them. This CDR3 is 14 amino acids long. The CDR3 DNA reads as TGTGCCAGCAGGCCGACCTCCTATTCCTACGAGCAGTACTTC. Its translation: CASRPTSYSYEQYF.

This chain links TRBV7-2 with TRBJ2-7; no clear D gene. Trimming stripped 5 bases from V and 1 base from J, with 3 bases between. Germline CDR1 and CDR2: SGHTA and FQGNSA. This CDR3 spans 11 amino acids. CDR3 sequence: CASSVSYEQYF. The CDR3 bases are TGTGCCAGCAGCGTTTCCTACGAGCAGTACTTC.

V is TRBV5-1 and J is TRBJ1-1; 7 positions agree with TRBD1. Losses at the gene ends were 4 bases for V and 4 bases for J; bases not matched to a gene: 10. Germline V CDR1 and CDR2: SGHRS, YFSETQ. The CDR3 is 15 amino acids. The CDR3, as DNA: TGCGCCAGCAGCCCCCAGGGGGGGCGGGGCACTGAAGCTTTCTTT. Its translation: CASSPQGGRGTEAFF.

This chain links TRBV18 with TRBJ1-6; no definite D call. Looked up from germline, CDR1 is KGHSH and CDR2 is LQKENI. Trimming took off 5 bases at V and 7 bases at J, with 9 bases between the two ends. This CDR3 is built from 13 residues. The CDR3 nucleotides read TGTGCCAGCTCATACGGTAGCAATTCACCCCTCCACTTT. Translating it yields CASSYGSNSPLHF.

The genes are TRBV9 and TRBJ1-1; 10 positions match TRBD1. This CDR3 region has 15 residues. J was trimmed by 3 bases and V by 4 bases; bases with no gene match: 6. Germline assignment: CDR1 SGDLS and CDR2 YYNGEE. The CDR3 DNA reads TGTGCCAGCAGCACCACCGGGACAGGGGACACTGAAGCTTTCTTT. Its translation: CASSTTGTGDTEAFF.

The rearrangement links TRBV12-5 to TRBJ1-1; D remains ambiguous. The V end was cut by 0 bases, the J end by 6 bases, with 11 bases between. This CDR3 is built from 14 residues. Germline-derived CDR1 and CDR2 are LGHNT and FRNRAP. The CDR3 DNA sequence: TGTGCTAGTGGTTTGGTACCGGGGTCGGCTGAAGCTTTCTTT. Translated: CASGLVPGSAEAFF.

The J gene is TRBJ2-7, the V gene TRBV30; D is unresolved. V gave up 0 bases and J gave up 4 bases, with 7 bases separating them. The CDR3 totals 12 residues. From germline, CDR1 is GTSNPN and CDR2 SVGIG (reference sequence). This CDR3 reads CAWSVTAYEQYF. The DNA of the CDR3 is TGTGCCTGGAGTGTAACAGCTTACGAGCAGTACTTC.

The V call is TRBV4-3, the J call TRBJ2-3; TRBD2 is a possible D gene (6 bases). Germline V gene data show CDR1 as LGHNA and CDR2 as YSLEER. The CDR3 totals 15 residues. Trimming shortened V by 3 bases and J by 0 bases, and 10 bases separated the two germline ends. The CDR3 loop reads CASSQSGVSTDTQYF. The CDR3 DNA follows: TGCGCCAGCAGCCAGTCGGGAGTGAGCACAGATACGCAGTATTTT.

DNA for the CDR3: TGTGCCAGTAGTTCTCGGACGAACACTGAAGCTTTCTTT. This gives the protein CASSSRTNTEAFF. The J gene is TRBJ1-1, the V gene TRBV19; D is uncertain. Trimming stripped 5 bases from V and 1 base from J, with 8 bases between. The CDR3 covers 13 residues. Germline-derived CDR1 and CDR2 are LNHDA and SQIVND (reference sequence).

The gene calls are TRBV18 and TRBJ2-1, with D possibly matching TRBD1 (5 bases). Per the germline V gene, CDR1 is KGHSH and CDR2 is LQKENI. This CDR3 has 16 amino acids. V was shortened by 0 bases and J by 7 bases, with 16 bases between the two germline ends. CDR3 loop: CASSPPLRASGNEQFF. Written as DNA, the CDR3 is TGTGCCAGCTCACCACCGCTCCGGGCCTCAGGGAATGAGCAGTTCTTC.

The chain carries TRBV19 and TRBJ1-5, with 8 bases matching TRBD1. Germline CDR1 is LNHDA and CDR2 is SQIVND (reference sequence). The CDR3 sequence is 17 residues long. Trimming at V came to 4 bases and at J to 2 bases, leaving 10 bases not matched to a gene. The CDR3 bases are TGTGCCAGTAGTAGCCGATCAGGGGGCATTGGCAATCAGCCCCAGCATTTT. Its protein product is CASSSRSGGIGNQPQHF.

This chain connects TRBV5-1 to TRBJ1-3; 7 bases align to TRBD1. The CDR3 runs 16 residues. The germline CDR1 and CDR2 sequences are SGHRS and YFSETQ. J gave up 0 bases and V 5 bases, and 8 bases lay outside the gene matches. CDR3 region: CASSTGAARSGNTIYF. The CDR3 nucleotides are TGCGCCAGCAGTACAGGGGCGGCCCGCTCTGGAAACACCATATATTTT. Variable domain in full (rest from reference TRBV5-1 and TRBJ1-3): KAGVTQTPRYLIKTRGQQVTLSCSPISGHRSVSWYQQTPGQGLQFLFEYFSETQRNKGNFPGRFSGRQFSNSRSEMNVSTLELGDSALYLCASSTGAARSGNTIYFGEGSWLTVV.